These 17 T cell receptor beta chains came from one sample sequenced in a study of early T cells in non-severe SARS-CoV-2 infection. TCRdb analysed the 5' RACE reads with MiXCR anew, one entry per CDR3 protein. The sample contains 35,000 to 40,000 distinct CDR3 sequences, 4.6% of which appear only once. Sequencing was done on a sample of whole blood. These receptors were collected from an adult who was a healthcare worker with PCR-confirmed SARS-CoV-2 infection or an uninfected control (not recorded which).

The chain links TRBV10-3 to TRBJ2-5, with D possibly TRBD1 on 5 matching bases. CDR1 and CDR2 from the germline V gene are ENHRY and SYGVKD. V gave up 2 bases and J gave up 1 base, with 14 bases separating them. This CDR3 is 16 amino acids long. The CDR3 nucleotides read TGTGCCATCAGTGAGGGGTACACCGACAGCCAAGAGACCCAGTACTTC. It translates to CAISEGYTDSQETQYF.

There are many counts of this clonotype. V usage is TRBV3-1 and J usage is TRBJ1-1; possible D gene TRBD1, 6 bases. Germline V CDR1 and CDR2: LGHDT, YNNKEL (reference sequence). V was cut by 3 bases and J by 6 bases, with 14 bases left in between. The CDR3 runs to 14 residues. Here the CDR3 reads CASSHAGGGPEAFF. In nucleotides, the CDR3 is TGTGCCAGCAGCCACGCTGGAGGGGGACCTGAAGCTTTCTTT.

This clonotype was seen at least ten times. The gene calls are TRBV6-1 and TRBJ2-1; D is unresolved. The CDR3 has 15 residues. The germline V gene has CDR1 MNHNS and CDR2 SASEGT. Trimming shortened V by 1 base and J by 2 bases, and 9 bases separated the two germline ends. CDR3 protein: CASSEVAKTYNEQFF. DNA for the CDR3: TGTGCCAGCAGTGAAGTGGCCAAAACCTACAATGAGCAGTTCTTC.

In regard to this clonotype: A much bigger clone sits one base away, suggesting this may be a read error. The CDR3 bases are TGTGCCAGTTCTCGTCAGGGAATGCTGATAAATTCAGCCCTCCACTTT. Its protein product is CASSRQGMLINSALHF. The gene calls are TRBV5-6 and TRBJ1-6; weak D call: TRBD1 (5 bases). The germline V gene has CDR1 SGHDT and CDR2 YYEEEE. The CDR3 is made up of 16 amino acids.

This clonotype was seen at least ten times. The chain combines TRBV7-6 with TRBJ2-1; perhaps TRBD2 as D (7 bases). This CDR3 comprises 18 residues. Looked up from germline, CDR1 is SGHVS and CDR2 is FNYEAQ. With 1 base removed from V and 2 bases from J, the gap between germline ends came to 18 bases. CDR3: CASSLGGRGGGPYNEQFF. CDR3 DNA: TGTGCCAGCAGCTTAGGTGGACGCGGCGGGGGCCCCTACAATGAGCAGTTCTTC.

Note on this clonotype: At one of its ends the junction is not consistent with the germline gene, which may arise from a read error. V gene TRBV15 combines with J gene TRBJ2-5; D is uncertain. The germline V gene has CDR1 LNHNV and CDR2 YYDKDF (reference sequence). CDR3 length: 14 residues. CDR3 protein: CATSRDWAEETEYF. The CDR3 nucleotides read TGTGCCACCAGCAGAGATTGGGCAGAAGAGACCGAGTACTTC.

The sample holds many counts of this clonotype. The rearrangement links TRBV27 to TRBJ2-3, with D possibly being TRBD1 (6 bases). The germline V gene has CDR1 MNHEY and CDR2 SMNVEV (reference sequence). The CDR3 sequence is 15 residues long. Trimming took 2 bases from V and 1 from J, leaving 10 bases between them. The DNA of the CDR3 is TGTGCCAGCAGTTTAACAGGGATTGGCACAGATACGCAGTATTTT. It is translated as CASSLTGIGTDTQYF.

CDR3 residues: CASSTPTGRAQYF. The CDR3 DNA sequence: TGTGCCAGCAGTACCCCTACGGGGAGGGCGCAGTATTTT. This rearrangement joins TRBV12-3 or TRBV12-4 to TRBJ2-3, with TRBD2 matching 7 bases. The CDR3 is 13 amino acids. V shed 5 bases and J 10 bases; nucleotides not matched to a gene: 9.

This clonotype was recorded many times. This chain uses TRBV25-1 with TRBJ1-2; D gene ambiguous. The CDR3 has 12 residues. V lost 10 bases, J lost 2 bases, and 11 bases lay in between. Germline CDR1 MGHDK, CDR2 SYGVNS. The CDR3 nucleotides read TGTGCCACCCAGGTATCAAACTATGGCTACACCTTC. This encodes CATQVSNYGYTF.

This clonotype was observed at least ten times. This chain joins TRBV18 and TRBJ2-3, with D unclear. CDR3 length equals 14 residues. The V gene lost 2 bases and the J gene lost 4 bases, with 10 bases spanning the gap. In germline, CDR1 is KGHSH, CDR2 LQKENI. CDR3 DNA sequence: TGTGCCAGCTCACCAGCGGCACTACCAGATACGCAGTATTTT. This encodes CASSPAALPDTQYF.

As for this clonotype: A single base separates this from a much larger clone, so it may be a read error. This chain connects TRBV5-4 to TRBJ2-2, with D possibly being TRBD2 (5 bases). Germline assignment: CDR1 SGHNT and CDR2 YYREEE (reference sequence). There are 16 residues in the CDR3. DNA of the CDR3: TGTACCAGCAGCCCACGCCCCCCTCGGGGCACCGGGGAGCTGTTTTTT. Its translation: CTSSPRPPRGTGELFF.

This clonotype came up a few times. The gene calls are TRBV19 and TRBJ1-2, with 7 nucleotides matching TRBD1. CDR1 is LNHDA and CDR2 is SQIVND in the germline V gene (reference sequence). J was trimmed by 0 bases and V by 6 bases; bases with no gene match: 1. CDR3 length equals 13 residues. In nucleotides, the CDR3 is TGTGCCAGTAGGGGACAGACTAACTATGGCTACACCTTC. Protein sequence: CASRGQTNYGYTF.

This clonotype has a count of ten or more. This chain uses TRBV9 with TRBJ1-4, with a possible D match to TRBD1 (5 bases). Looked up from germline, CDR1 is SGDLS and CDR2 is YYNGEE. The CDR3 runs 12 residues. The V end lost 2 bases, the J end lost 6 bases, and 5 bases lay between the germline ends. The CDR3 spells CASSVGDEKLFF. The CDR3 nucleotides are TGTGCCAGCAGCGTGGGGGATGAAAAACTGTTTTTT.

This clonotype was seen ten or more times. The V call is TRBV6-2 or TRBV6-3, the J call TRBJ2-7; unclear D gene. The CDR3 consists of 13 residues. Trimming cost V 6 bases and J 3 bases, with 12 bases left between them. The germline V gene encodes CDR1 MNHEY and CDR2 SVGEGT. The DNA for the CDR3 is TGTGCCAGCAGCGGTCTTTCTGACTACGAGCAGTACTTC. It specifies CASSGLSDYEQYF.

This clonotype was recorded many times. Here the CDR3 reads CASSQPNLGAKDTQYF. The CDR3 DNA is TGCGCCAGCAGCCAGCCAAATTTGGGGGCGAAAGATACGCAGTATTTT. The J gene is TRBJ2-3, the V gene TRBV4-1, with a tentative D call TRBD1 (6 bases). The V end was cut by 3 bases, the J end by 5 bases, with 18 bases between. The CDR3 runs to 16 residues. Germline CDR1 reads MGHRA; CDR2 reads YSYEKL.

In its sample, this clonotype was seen many times. The chain carries TRBV20-1 and TRBJ2-3; 9 nucleotides agree with TRBD2. CDR1 and CDR2 from the germline V gene are DFQATT and SNEGSKA (reference sequence). The CDR3 sequence is 14 residues long. The V and J ends lost 5 bases and 3 bases, in that order; junction bases with no gene match: 6. This CDR3 is CSAPGTSSTDTQYF. The CDR3 DNA sequence: TGCAGTGCTCCCGGGACTAGCTCGACAGATACGCAGTATTTT.

This clonotype was seen at least ten times. V gene TRBV6-5 combines with J gene TRBJ1-2, with a tentative D call TRBD1 (5 bases). The V gene's germline CDR1 is MNHEY and CDR2 SVGAGI. This CDR3 contains 13 residues. V gave up 6 bases and J gave up 2 bases, with 10 bases separating them. The CDR3 is CASRRGANYGYTF. The CDR3 DNA follows: TGTGCCAGCAGGCGGGGCGCGAACTATGGCTACACCTTC.